This TCR beta chain was obtained from a study of shared clonotypes between healthy human individuals (dated by TCRdb to 2018 to 2021). General notes on the study: The cohort included a few men and a couple of women between 18 and 49 years of age. To estimate repertoire size and how much clonotypes are shared between individuals, the study performed deep sequencing of blood TCR repertoires from roughly five healthy adults. To increase sequencing depth and limit assay-specific biases, TCR repertoire library preparation and sequencing were carried out by different laboratories using diverse techniques. Each donor's leukapheresis produced roughly between about 0.8 and 8.9 billion PBMCs.

The germline V and J ends show losses of 0 bases and 7 bases respectively, and no gene match explains 10 bases of the junction. From cysteine to phenylalanine, the CDR3 is 16 amino acids long. Only the CDR3 DNA stays, 48 bases, in frame from base 1. CDR1 and CDR2 were assigned from the germline V gene as KGHSH and LQKENI. Using the deep immunoSEQ assay, multiplex PCR amplified TCR CDR3 regions from genomic DNA. Genomic DNA extracted from each cell subset was distributed evenly over all wells of several immunoSEQ 96-well plates, and each plate served as one replicate. For unsorted PBMC, around 290 ng of genomic DNA, equivalent to around 33,000 T cell genomes, went into each replicate PCR. Genomic DNA from unsorted PBMC was sequenced over ten immunoSEQ deep assay plates. Purified libraries were measured with a Qubit 3.0 fluorometer, size-checked on a Bioanalyzer 2100, and measured again with the KAPA Library Quantification kit. Each immunoSEQ 96-well plate was sequenced on its own single-read 150-cycle Illumina NextSeq 550 flow cell. Turning to the authors' computational methods: Because the immunoSEQ output included only junctional sequences and no quality scores, the filtering could not be the same as the filtering used for full-length reads. To assign V/J genes and CDR3, sequences were annotated against IMGT germline references using PyIR, a Python wrapper for IgBLAST v1.9. Reads with weak V/J assignments (E-value above 1e-6), missing CDR3, stop codons, out-of-frame junctions, or ambiguous translated residues were removed. V3J clonotypes were defined by identical inferred V gene, J gene, and CDR3 amino acid sequence. Percentage overlap between repertoires was calculated by dividing the number of shared unique clonotypes by the size of the smaller repertoire. Repertoire richness was assessed with RTK rarefaction, the Chao1 estimator, and Recon v2.1 estimates of unobserved clonotypes. Not all clones reach the TCRdb copy of this immuneACCESS table, which keeps in-frame sequences only. Checked studies attribute under half of the gap to unresolved V genes and leave the rest unexplained. V, J and clone size are taken as reported in that table, and D and trimming were inferred from the DNA itself. In all, the sample holds 450,000 to 500,000 clones, and less than 80% of those were seen once. The ten largest account for about an eighth of the sample.

About this clone: This clone's antigen is unknown. No much larger clone is present one base from it, and per-base qualities are unavailable.

The donors were healthy, HIV-negative adults who had no recently reported acute infections or vaccinations. Only Caucasian adults living in Nashville, Tennessee, USA were represented among the donors. For unsorted samples, roughly 90 million PBMCs were counted, and genomic DNA was extracted using the QIAamp DNA Blood Mini kit. Blood was collected by leukapheresis, and PBMCs were isolated by Ficoll-Histopaque density gradient centrifugation and then cryopreserved in liquid nitrogen vapor phase. Overall study outcomes, separate from this receptor: The small number of donors limited the genetic and exposure-history diversity represented. Sampling was restricted to blood, and TCR repertoires in tissue are likely to differ from TCR repertoires in blood. Based on pairwise subsampling, the degree of clonotype sharing among donors was expected to be affected by sequencing depth.

The sample was PBMCs. This clonotype originated in a woman aged 35 to 49 in good health. Some clones in this sample may be carry-over from other donors' samples. The chain couples TRBV18 to TRBJ2-5, with 8 bases matching TRBD2. In nucleotides, the sequence is TGTGCCAGCTCACCACCACTCACTAGCGGCGAATTGACCCAGTACTTC. It translates as CASSPPLTSGELTQYF.